The 31 T cell receptor beta chains reported below all come from one sample, sequenced in a study of metastatic and nonmetastatic thyroid tumors. Until they underwent thyroid surgery, no patient had received any treatment. TCRdb reprocessed the PCR reads using MiXCR. Found here are 84,000 or so clones, 7.5% to 9% of them singletons; the top ten hold roughly 9%. Sequencing was carried out using blood. Every receptor here comes from a female donor with papillary thyroid cancer or a benign thyroid nodule (not recorded which). Some clones in this sample may be carry-over from other donors' samples.

This clone occurred a few times. The chain has TRBV12-3 or TRBV12-4 and TRBJ2-1; 12 nucleotides align to TRBD2. J lost 5 bases, V lost 4 bases, and 6 bases had no gene match. This CDR3 is built from 16 residues. In DNA form, the CDR3 reads TGTGCCAGCAGTTCCCCTCTAGCGGGGGGGCACAATGAGCAGTTCTTC. It yields the protein CASSSPLAGGHNEQFF.

This clone was counted at least ten times. The chain couples TRBV7-2 to TRBJ2-7; 7 nucleotides align to TRBD1. The V gene end was trimmed by 2 bases and the J gene end by 0 bases; junction bases not matched to a gene: 7. Looked up from germline, CDR1 is SGHTA and CDR2 is FQGNSA. The CDR3 covers 16 residues. CDR3 sequence (DNA): TGTGCCAGCAGCTTAAGAGGAACAGGGGCCTCCTACGAGCAGTACTTC. The encoded protein is CASSLRGTGASYEQYF.

This clone was observed at least ten times. The chain combines TRBV19 with TRBJ1-1; D might be TRBD1 (6 bases). This CDR3 is 15 amino acids long. Germline assignment: CDR1 LNHDA and CDR2 SQIVND (reference sequence). Between the trimmed V and J ends, which lost 1 base and 2 bases, there was a span of 11 bases. The CDR3 coding sequence is TGTGCCAGTAGTATAGGTAGGGGGTCAAACACTGAAGCTTTCTTT. Translating it yields CASSIGRGSNTEAFF.

This clone appeared many times. J is TRBJ2-1 and V is TRBV11-1, with 8 bases lining up with TRBD2. The CDR3 has 17 residues. V shed 5 bases and J 8 bases; nucleotides not matched to a gene: 17. Germline V gene data show CDR1 as SGHAT and CDR2 as FQDESV (reference sequence). As DNA, the CDR3 is TGTGCCAGCAGCCCAGAGGGTAGCGGGGTCCAATCCCATGAGCAGTTCTTC. Protein product: CASSPEGSGVQSHEQFF.

There are many counts of this clone. This rearrangement joins TRBV5-1 to TRBJ1-2; 8 bases fit TRBD1. The junction had 3 bases not matched to a gene; V was cut back by 4 bases and J by 4 bases. This CDR3 is 13 amino acids long. Germline assignment: CDR1 SGHRS and CDR2 YFSETQ. The CDR3 bases are TGCGCCAGCAGCACGGGACAGGCCTATGGCTACACCTTC. Translation gives CASSTGQAYGYTF.

This clone has a handful of counts. This may stem from a read error, because a much larger clone lies one nucleotide away. The J gene is TRBJ2-1, the V gene TRBV10-3; D possibly matches TRBD1 or TRBD2 (5 bases each). From germline, CDR1 is ENHRY and CDR2 SYGVKD. This CDR3 region has 12 residues. V was shortened by 10 bases and J by 9 bases, with 16 bases between the two germline ends. CDR3 sequence: CATGTGAGEQFF. In DNA form, the CDR3 reads TGTGCCACGGGGACCGGGGCTGGTGAGCAGTTCTTC.

This clone was observed many times. The V and J genes are TRBV19 and TRBJ2-7, with TRBD1 identical over 9 bases. Germline V gene sequence: CDR1 LNHDA, CDR2 SQIVND (reference sequence). V trimming: 4 bases; J trimming: 4 bases; junction bases outside the gene matches: 5. This CDR3 spans 14 amino acids. CDR3 amino acids: CASSTGTGLYEQYF. Here the CDR3 DNA reads TGTGCCAGTAGTACCGGGACAGGGTTATACGAGCAGTACTTC.

This clone was seen at least ten times. V gene TRBV27 combines with J gene TRBJ1-2, with TRBD1 identical over 10 bases. Germline V gene data show CDR1 as MNHEY and CDR2 as SMNVEV (reference sequence). The CDR3 spans 14 residues. Unmatched junction bases numbered 5, after V lost 5 bases and J lost 5 bases. In nucleotides, the CDR3 is TGTGCCAGCAGTCGAGGACAGGGGGGGTATGGCTACACCTTC. Amino acids: CASSRGQGGYGYTF.

Ten or more counts support this clone. The V and J genes are TRBV5-6 and TRBJ2-1; D perhaps matches TRBD1 (5 bases). The V gene's germline CDR1 is SGHDT and CDR2 YYEEEE. There are 15 residues in the CDR3. Trimming stripped 0 bases from V and 4 bases from J, with 11 bases between. This CDR3 reads CASSLAPTAYNEQFF. For the CDR3, the DNA is TGTGCCAGCAGCTTGGCTCCGACAGCGTACAATGAGCAGTTCTTC. Full variable domain (outside the CDR3, taken from reference TRBV5-6 and TRBJ2-1): DAGVTQSPTHLIKTRGQQVTLRCSPKSGHDTVSWYQQALGQGPQFIFQYYEEEERQRGNFPDRFSGHQFPNYSSELNVNALLLGDSALYLCASSLAPTAYNEQFFGPGTRLTVL.

This clone has more than one count but fewer than ten. J is TRBJ1-1 and V is TRBV5-5, with a weak D call TRBD1 (5 bases). Trimming cost V 3 bases and J 1 base, with 13 bases left between them. CDR1 is SGHKS, CDR2 YYEKEE, per germline (reference sequence). The CDR3 sequence is 15 residues long. The CDR3 reads CASSWGFGGNTEAFF. The CDR3 DNA reads TGTGCCAGCAGCTGGGGGTTTGGGGGGAACACTGAAGCTTTCTTT.

The V and J genes are TRBV11-2 and TRBJ2-7; D is perhaps TRBD1 or TRBD2 (5 bases each). The CDR3 covers 17 residues. Germline-derived CDR1 and CDR2 are SGHAT and FQNNGV. Trimming stripped 5 bases from V and 7 bases from J, with 27 bases between. CDR3 region: CASSQVTGTHDAGEQYF. CDR3 DNA: TGTGCCAGCAGCCAGGTCACCGGGACCCACGACGCAGGGGAGCAGTACTTC.

The sample holds many counts of this clone. The CDR3 here is CASSAGGGGKNIQYF. CDR3 sequence (DNA): TGTGCCAGCAGCGCCGGCGGGGGTGGCAAAAACATTCAGTACTTC. The chain links TRBV28 to TRBJ2-4, with 7 nucleotides matching TRBD2. Looked up from germline, CDR1 is MDHEN and CDR2 is SYDVKM. The CDR3 spans 15 residues. V lost 6 bases to trimming and J lost 3 bases; unmatched junction nucleotides: 8.

A few counts support this clone. This chain connects TRBV7-3 to TRBJ1-2, with 8 nucleotides matching TRBD1. Germline CDR1 SGHTA, CDR2 FQGTGA. Trimming removed 5 bases from V and 4 bases from J; junction bases left unmatched: 3. CDR3 size: 13 residues. CDR3 bases: TGTGCCAGCAGCCAAGACAGGGGCTATGGCTACACCTTC. Translation: CASSQDRGYGYTF.

This clone was counted at least ten times. The V gene is TRBV24-1, the J gene TRBJ2-3, with a possible D match to TRBD1 (6 bases). The CDR3 runs 12 residues. Germline values: CDR1 KGHDR, CDR2 SFDVKD. V lost 10 bases and J lost 2, with 9 bases in between. The CDR3 here is CATQGYTDTQYF. For the CDR3, the DNA is TGTGCCACACAGGGATACACAGATACGCAGTATTTT.

The gene calls are TRBV6-1 and TRBJ1-2, with a tentative D call TRBD1 (6 bases). Germline values: CDR1 MNHNS, CDR2 SASEGT. CDR3 length equals 14 residues. V shed 5 bases and J shed 5 bases, with 15 bases lying between them. The CDR3 DNA reads TGTGCCAGCAGTTTCCCCGGGACAAGTTATGGCTACACCTTC. As protein: CASSFPGTSYGYTF.

This clone was seen repeatedly, ten times or more. This chain connects TRBV18 to TRBJ1-6; 8 bases match TRBD1. The CDR3 has 15 residues. V was clipped by 5 bases and J by 7 bases; unmatched bases: 7. Germline V gives CDR1 KGHSH, CDR2 LQKENI. The CDR3 DNA reads as TGTGCCAGCTCAGTAGGACAGGGAATAAATTCACCCCTCCACTTT. Protein product: CASSVGQGINSPLHF.

Ten or more counts support this clone. The chain employs TRBV12-3 or TRBV12-4 and TRBJ2-6; weak D call: TRBD1 (5 bases). The CDR3 is 16 amino acids. Trimming removed 2 bases at V and 0 bases at J, with 8 bases between. CDR3 in DNA: TGTGCCAGCAGTTTAAGACAGTTCTCTGGGGCCAACGTCCTGACTTTC. As protein: CASSLRQFSGANVLTF.

This clone was found many times. The chain carries TRBV7-9 and TRBJ2-5; tentative D call: TRBD2 (6 bases). This CDR3 contains 14 residues. Germline CDR1 reads SEHNR; CDR2 reads FQNEAQ (reference sequence). The germline V and J ends were trimmed by 4 bases and 0 bases, with 9 bases remaining between them. CDR3 DNA sequence: TGTGCCAGCAGCTGGGGGGACCACCAAGAGACCCAGTACTTC. Encoded protein: CASSWGDHQETQYF.

This clone was picked up many times. CDR3 nucleotide sequence: TGTGCCAGCTCACTTATCCAGGGGACATTTAGAAATATGAACACTGAAGCTTTCTTT. It encodes CASSLIQGTFRNMNTEAFF. The V gene is TRBV18, the J gene TRBJ1-1, with a weak D call TRBD1 (6 bases). Germline CDR1 is KGHSH and CDR2 is LQKENI. Trimming pared 4 bases from V and 0 bases from J, leaving 24 bases between. This CDR3 region has 19 residues.

This clone was recorded at least ten times. The V and J genes are TRBV7-2 and TRBJ2-1, with 7 nucleotides matching TRBD1. This CDR3 contains 19 residues. J was trimmed by 1 base and V by 2 bases; bases with no gene match: 14. Germline V gives CDR1 SGHTA, CDR2 FQGNSA. This chain's CDR3 is CASSLLLRTGFLSYNEQFF. DNA of the CDR3: TGTGCCAGCAGCTTATTGCTTAGGACAGGATTTTTATCCTACAATGAGCAGTTCTTC.

This clone has ten or more counts. V usage is TRBV3-1 and J usage is TRBJ1-5; perhaps TRBD1 as D (5 bases). Per germline, CDR1 LGHDT and CDR2 YNNKEL (reference sequence). This CDR3 spans 17 amino acids. Trimming took 1 base from V and 2 from J, leaving 15 bases between them. The CDR3, as DNA: TGTGCCAGCAGCCAAGCGTGGGGTAGGGGAGGCAATCAGCCCCAGCATTTT. Protein: CASSQAWGRGGNQPQHF.

Turning to this clone: A read error may be the cause here, since a much bigger clone is one base away. The rearrangement uses TRBV9 and TRBJ2-3; 13 bases are shared with TRBD2. CDR3 size: 15 residues. Germline V gives CDR1 SGDLS, CDR2 YYNGEE. V lost 3 bases, J lost 3 bases, and 1 base stayed unmatched. The CDR3 coding sequence is TGTGCCAGCAGCGAGACTAGCGGGGGGACAGATACGCAGTATTTT. This translates into CASSETSGGTDTQYF.

This clone was observed many times. This chain joins TRBV7-8 and TRBJ2-1; maybe TRBD2 (6 bases). The CDR3 has 13 amino acids. The germline V gene encodes CDR1 SGHVS and CDR2 FQNEAQ. Trimming took off 5 bases at V and 10 bases at J, with 15 bases between the two ends. In DNA, the CDR3 is TGTGCCAGCAGCCACGGGAGTTCAGGGGAGCAGTTCTTC. It encodes CASSHGSSGEQFF.

The chain carries TRBV4-2 and TRBJ2-1; 11 bases match TRBD2. There are 15 residues in the CDR3. Losses at the gene ends were 2 bases for V and 5 bases for J; bases not matched to a gene: 2. CDR1 and CDR2 from the germline V gene are LGHNA and YNFKEQ. The CDR3 DNA sequence: TGTGCCAGCAGCCAACGGGGACTAGCGGACAATGAGCAGTTCTTC. Translating gives CASSQRGLADNEQFF.

This clone was seen a handful of times. This may stem from a read error, because a much larger clone lies one nucleotide away. As DNA, the CDR3 is TGCAGTGCCTGGGGAACAGCGGGTACGCAGTATTTT. The encoded protein is CSAWGTAGTQYF. This chain links TRBV20-1 with TRBJ2-3; TRBD2 is a possible D gene (6 bases). The CDR3 has 12 amino acids. Per germline, CDR1 DFQATT and CDR2 SNEGSKA (reference sequence). V lost 6 bases and J 8 bases, leaving 15 bases between the germline ends.

This chain joins TRBV9 and TRBJ2-2, with no clear D. CDR3 length: 15 residues. Looked up from germline, CDR1 is SGDLS and CDR2 is YYNGEE. Trimming shortened V by 0 bases and J by 6 bases, and 12 bases separated the two germline ends. The CDR3 here is CASSVGSALPGELFF. DNA for the CDR3: TGTGCCAGCAGCGTAGGGTCGGCGTTACCCGGGGAGCTGTTTTTT.

This clone was seen ten or more times. The chain uses TRBV6-1 and TRBJ1-5; D gene uncertain. The CDR3 runs to 15 residues. The V and J ends lost 3 bases and 0 bases respectively, with 9 bases between them. Germline V lookup: CDR1 MNHNS, CDR2 SASEGT. CDR3 coding DNA: TGTGCCAGCAGTGAGGATGGCGGTAGCAATCAGCCCCAGCATTTT. It encodes CASSEDGGSNQPQHF.

As concerns this clone: A read error is possible here, since a much larger clone lies one base away. The chain carries TRBV20-1 and TRBJ2-7; no definite D call. Looked up from germline, CDR1 is DFQATT and CDR2 is SNEGSKA (reference sequence). The CDR3 has 11 residues. V was cut by 4 bases and J by 3 bases, with 7 bases left in between. CDR3 sequence reads: CSAIHVYEQYF. The CDR3 DNA reads TGCAGTGCTATTCATGTCTACGAGCAGTACTTC.

This clone was observed at least ten times. The genes are TRBV6-1 and TRBJ2-4, with D perhaps TRBD2 (6 bases). V was pared by 7 bases and J by 0 bases, with 13 bases between. The CDR3 is made up of 15 amino acids. Germline V gene sequence: CDR1 MNHNS, CDR2 SASEGT. The CDR3 nucleotides read TGTGCCAGCACCCCATGGGGGGTAGCCAAAAACATTCAGTACTTC. This encodes CASTPWGVAKNIQYF.

This clone occurred many times. The rearrangement joins TRBV19 to TRBJ2-3; 13 nucleotides agree with TRBD2. Germline-derived CDR1 and CDR2 are LNHDA and SQIVND (reference sequence). The V gene end was trimmed by 5 bases and the J gene end by 2 bases; junction bases not matched to a gene: 4. There are 16 residues in the CDR3. The CDR3 protein is CASSRGLAGPTDTQYF. CDR3 bases: TGTGCCAGTAGTCGGGGACTAGCGGGGCCCACAGATACGCAGTATTTT.

Regarding this clone: The sample holds other DNA sequences that translate to the same CDR3. The rearrangement joins TRBV9 to TRBJ2-3; D may correspond to TRBD1 or TRBD2 (5 bases each). CDR3 length: 16 amino acids. V was pared by 2 bases and J by 3 bases, with 16 bases between. CDR1 is SGDLS, CDR2 YYNGEE, per germline. In DNA form, the CDR3 reads TGTGCCAGCAGCGTCCGGGACGGTGGGGCAACAGATACGCAGTATTTT. The encoded protein is CASSVRDGGATDTQYF.